Each of the 10 T cell receptor beta chains below was sequenced from the same sample in a study of cytomegalovirus exposure and HLA in healthy donors. In the PCR, 60 Vbeta and 13 Jbeta primers were used. Assay: immunoSEQ multiplex PCR; the TCRdb copy retains only in-frame clones and omits some. The data show 100,000 to 150,000 clones, approximately 72% seen once. Sequenced: PBMCs. All receptors come from a human donor in good health.

This clone was seen only once. The chain is built from TRBV29-1 and TRBJ1-2, with 12 nucleotides matching TRBD1. J was trimmed by 2 bases and V by 3 bases; bases with no gene match: 7. Germline assignment: CDR1 SQVTM and CDR2 ANQGSEA. This CDR3 has 16 amino acids. The CDR3 reads CSVEGQGALVNYGYTF. The CDR3 DNA sequence: TGCAGCGTTGAGGGACAGGGGGCATTGGTCAACTATGGCTACACCTTC.

CDR3 sequence reads: CASSQDLSGRPQYF. The CDR3 DNA reads TGCGCCAGCAGCCAAGATCTTAGCGGGAGGCCGCAGTATTTT. This chain connects TRBV4-1 to TRBJ2-3; 10 bases are shared with TRBD2. The CDR3 has 14 amino acids. J gave up 10 bases and V 0 bases, and 4 bases lay outside the gene matches. Germline CDR1 reads MGHRA; CDR2 reads YSYEKL.

This chain uses TRBV27 with TRBJ2-1; tentative D call: TRBD2 (6 bases). CDR1 and CDR2 from the germline V gene are MNHEY and SMNVEV (reference sequence). V was cut by 3 bases and J by 6 bases, with 18 bases left in between. CDR3 size: 16 residues. This CDR3 reads CASSFLTGGRGNEQFF. CDR3 DNA: TGTGCCAGCAGTTTCCTCACTGGGGGGAGAGGCAATGAGCAGTTCTTC.

The chain carries TRBV2 and TRBJ2-1, with 10 bases matching TRBD1. The CDR3 sequence is 15 residues long. Germline V gene data show CDR1 as SNHLY and CDR2 as FYNNEI. The junction had 10 bases not matched to a gene; V was cut back by 6 bases and J by 8 bases. The DNA for the CDR3 is TGTGCCAGCAGGGACCCGGGACAGGGGATCCATGAGCAGTTCTTC. It encodes CASRDPGQGIHEQFF.

The chain uses TRBV7-3 and TRBJ2-6; a weak D match, TRBD1 (6 bases). The V and J ends lost 4 bases and 0 bases respectively, with 16 bases between them. Germline CDR1 SGHTA, CDR2 FQGTGA. This CDR3 is 18 amino acids long. DNA of the CDR3: TGTGCCAGCAGCTCCCCATGGGACACGAGCTCTGGGGCCAACGTCCTGACTTTC. Translated, it gives CASSSPWDTSSGANVLTF. The complete variable domain, with remaining parts taken from reference TRBV7-3 and TRBJ2-6, reads GAGVSQTPSNKVTEKGKYVELRCDPISGHTALYWYRQSLGQGPEFLIYFQGTGAADDSGLPNDRFFAVRPEGSVSTLKIQRTERGDSAVYLCASSSPWDTSSGANVLTFGAGSRLTVL.

The CDR3 sequence: CASSWGVVREQYF. CDR3 nucleotide sequence: TGTGCCAGCAGCTGGGGGGTTGTTCGCGAGCAGTACTTC. The genes are TRBV5-6 and TRBJ2-5, with D possibly matching TRBD2 (6 bases). The tail of the sequence fits TRBJ2-7 better, so the J call may be wrong. There are 13 residues in the CDR3. Germline values: CDR1 SGHDT, CDR2 YYEEEE.

This clone has only one observation. The rearrangement links TRBV9 to TRBJ2-6; D gene unclear. Trimming removed 3 bases at V and 0 bases at J, with 7 bases between. The CDR3 length is 15 residues. Germline V gene lookup returns CDR1 SGDLS and CDR2 YYNGEE. In nucleotides, the CDR3 is TGTGCCAGCAGCGACGCAGACTCTGGGGCCAACGTCCTGACTTTC. Translation gives CASSDADSGANVLTF.

This clone showed up just a few times. The chain carries TRBV5-1 and TRBJ2-3; possible D gene TRBD2, 6 bases. Between the trimmed V and J ends, which lost 1 base and 0 bases, there was a span of 15 bases. This CDR3 has 17 amino acids. Germline V lookup: CDR1 SGHRS, CDR2 YFSETQ. The CDR3, as DNA: TGCGCCAGCAGCTTGCCCGGGCGGGGCCGAAGCACAGATACGCAGTATTTT. Its translation is CASSLPGRGRSTDTQYF. The entire variable domain, with the rest obtained from reference TRBV5-1 and TRBJ2-3, is as follows: KAGVTQTPRYLIKTRGQQVTLSCSPISGHRSVSWYQQTPGQGLQFLFEYFSETQRNKGNFPGRFSGRQFSNSRSEMNVSTLELGDSALYLCASSLPGRGRSTDTQYFGPGTRLTVL.

This clone has a single count. The V gene is TRBV6-5, the J gene TRBJ2-3, with TRBD1 as a possible D gene (5 bases). The length of the CDR3 is 15 residues. Looked up from germline, CDR1 is MNHEY and CDR2 is SVGAGI. V was cut by 4 bases and J by 0 bases, with 11 bases left in between. In DNA form, the CDR3 reads TGTGCCAGCAGTTCCCAGGGTTCTAGCACAGATACGCAGTATTTT. Translated: CASSSQGSSTDTQYF.

The chain employs TRBV28 and TRBJ2-7, with 7 bases aligning to TRBD2. This CDR3 region has 15 residues. V was clipped by 8 bases and J by 1 base; unmatched bases: 11. CDR1 is MDHEN, CDR2 SYDVKM, per germline. In nucleotides, the CDR3 is TGTGCCAGCTTCCCAGCGCAGGGAGGGTCCTACGAGCAGTACTTC. Its translation is CASFPAQGGSYEQYF.